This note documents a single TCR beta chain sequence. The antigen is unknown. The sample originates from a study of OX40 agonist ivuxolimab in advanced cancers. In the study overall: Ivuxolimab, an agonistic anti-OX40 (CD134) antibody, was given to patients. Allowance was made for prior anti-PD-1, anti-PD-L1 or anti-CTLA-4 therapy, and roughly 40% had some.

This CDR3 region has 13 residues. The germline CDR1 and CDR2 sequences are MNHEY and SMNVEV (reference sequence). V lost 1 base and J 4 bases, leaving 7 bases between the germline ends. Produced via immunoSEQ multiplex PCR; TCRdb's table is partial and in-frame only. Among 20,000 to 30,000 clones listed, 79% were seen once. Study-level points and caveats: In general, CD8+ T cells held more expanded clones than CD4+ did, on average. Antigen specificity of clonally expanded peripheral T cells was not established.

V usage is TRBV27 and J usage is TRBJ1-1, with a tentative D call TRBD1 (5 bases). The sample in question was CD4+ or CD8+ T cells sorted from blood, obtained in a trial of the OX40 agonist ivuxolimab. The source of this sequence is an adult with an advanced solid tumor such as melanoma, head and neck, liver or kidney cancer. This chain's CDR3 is CASSLWDGTEAFF. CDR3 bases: TGTGCCAGCAGTTTATGGGACGGCACTGAAGCTTTCTTT.